The 21 T cell receptor beta chains in this list originate from one sample, sequenced in a study of blood T cell repertoires in COVID-19. Assay: immunoSEQ multiplex PCR; the TCRdb copy retains only in-frame clones and omits some. Among about 380,000 clones listed, over 65% were seen once. Sequencing was carried out using peripheral blood. The receptors were gathered from a human donor with acute or convalescent COVID-19. The donor label of this sample is uncertain.

The J gene is TRBJ2-7, the V gene TRBV18; a weak D match, TRBD2 (6 bases). CDR1 is KGHSH, CDR2 LQKENI, per germline. V lost 3 bases to trimming and J lost 5 bases, with 8 bases between them. The CDR3 contains 12 residues. The CDR3 here is CASSPGGDEQYF. The CDR3 DNA sequence: TGTGCCAGCTCACCGGGGGGTGACGAGCAGTACTTC.

The chain combines TRBV5-1 with TRBJ1-1; 8 bases match TRBD1. CDR3 length: 15 amino acids. The germline CDR1 and CDR2 sequences are SGHRS and YFSETQ. The J segment lost 1 base and the V segment lost 4 bases, leaving 6 bases of the junction unmatched. The CDR3 nucleotides read TGCGCCAGCAGCGACCAGGGGGCCGGGAACACTGAAGCTTTCTTT. As protein: CASSDQGAGNTEAFF. The full variable domain, completed using reference TRBV5-1 and TRBJ1-1, is KAGVTQTPRYLIKTRGQQVTLSCSPISGHRSVSWYQQTPGQGLQFLFEYFSETQRNKGNFPGRFSGRQFSNSRSEMNVSTLELGDSALYLCASSDQGAGNTEAFFGQGTRLTVV.

This clone was seen only a few times. The V call is TRBV4-1, the J call TRBJ2-1; D is unresolved. Germline loops: CDR1 MGHRA, CDR2 YSYEKL. The CDR3 covers 15 residues. V dropped 4 bases and J dropped 0 bases, with 10 bases sitting between them. CDR3 region: CASSPPGSSYNEQFF. CDR3 coding DNA: TGCGCCAGCAGCCCGCCAGGAAGCTCCTACAATGAGCAGTTCTTC.

The J gene is TRBJ1-1, the V gene TRBV5-1, with D unresolved. The V end lost 0 bases, the J end lost 1 base, and 16 bases lay between the germline ends. The CDR3 runs to 17 residues. Germline-derived CDR1 and CDR2 are SGHRS and YFSETQ. CDR3 sequence reads: CASSLALRPPANTEAFF. CDR3 DNA: TGCGCCAGCAGCTTGGCACTGAGGCCCCCCGCGAACACTGAAGCTTTCTTT.

The chain couples TRBV5-1 to TRBJ2-5; maybe TRBD2 (5 bases). Germline V gene sequence: CDR1 SGHRS, CDR2 YFSETQ. Trimming removed 5 bases from V and 0 bases from J, with 11 bases in between. This CDR3 has 14 amino acids. The CDR3 is CASRNGLYQETQYF. The CDR3 nucleotides are TGCGCCAGCAGAAACGGACTCTACCAAGAGACCCAGTACTTC.

This clone was picked up a small number of times. This sequence joins TRBV6-5 and TRBJ1-5, with 10 bases lining up with TRBD1. Germline trimming cut 8 bases from V and 3 bases from J; bases unmatched to any gene: 4. In germline, CDR1 is MNHEY, CDR2 SVGAGI. The CDR3 runs 14 residues. CDR3 loop: CASRDRGNNQPQHF. For the CDR3, the DNA is TGTGCCAGCCGGGACAGGGGAAACAATCAGCCCCAGCATTTT.

There are a few counts of this clone. The chain recombines TRBV28 with TRBJ1-5; no reliable D call. This CDR3 is 13 amino acids long. Per the germline V gene, CDR1 is MDHEN and CDR2 is SYDVKM. V lost 11 bases, J lost 8 bases, and 19 bases lay in between. CDR3 in amino acids: CAAREGTMKPQHF. CDR3 in DNA: TGTGCCGCCCGAGAGGGTACCATGAAGCCCCAGCATTTT.

The chain links TRBV13 to TRBJ1-2, with TRBD1 identical over 7 bases. V lost 3 bases and J lost 8; bases outside the gene matches: 3. CDR1 is PRHDT and CDR2 is FYEKMQ in the germline V gene (reference sequence). The CDR3 sequence is 12 residues long. This CDR3 is CASSFPGQGYTF. DNA for the CDR3: TGTGCCAGCAGCTTTCCGGGACAGGGCTACACCTTC.

The CDR3 coding sequence is TGCGCCAGCAGCTTCTCCCCAGGGACACAGGAGTTCTTC. This gives the protein CASSFSPGTQEFF. This chain connects TRBV5-1 to TRBJ2-1; tentatively, D is TRBD1 (6 bases). Germline V gene sequence: CDR1 SGHRS, CDR2 YFSETQ. V was shortened by 2 bases and J by 14 bases, with 17 bases between the two germline ends. The CDR3 extends over 13 amino acids.

The rearrangement joins TRBV5-1 to TRBJ2-2; TRBD2 matches 11 bases. The CDR3 length is 18 residues. The germline V gene has CDR1 SGHRS and CDR2 YFSETQ. J gave up 0 bases and V 4 bases, and 8 bases lay outside the gene matches. In nucleotides, the CDR3 is TGCGCCAGCAGCGGGGGGACTAGCGGTACGCCGAACACCGGGGAGCTGTTTTTT. Amino acid sequence: CASSGGTSGTPNTGELFF.

V is TRBV11-3 and J is TRBJ2-1, with 13 bases lining up with TRBD2. The V gene's germline CDR1 is SGHNT and CDR2 YENEEA. The CDR3 runs to 18 residues. The ends lost 1 base at V and 8 bases at J; junction bases unmatched: 11. CDR3 loop: CASSLGRTSGSSVDEQFF. Here the CDR3 DNA reads TGTGCCAGCAGCTTAGGCCGGACTAGCGGGAGCTCCGTGGATGAGCAGTTCTTC.

The rearrangement joins TRBV6-5 to TRBJ1-1; D not certain. The germline V gene encodes CDR1 MNHEY and CDR2 SVGAGI. Trimming stripped 6 bases from V and 3 bases from J, with 11 bases between. This CDR3 spans 13 amino acids. CDR3 loop: CASRPRRDTEAFF. As DNA, the CDR3 is TGTGCCAGCAGACCTCGACGGGACACTGAAGCTTTCTTT.

The rearrangement joins TRBV3-1 (or the pseudogene TRBV3-2) to TRBJ2-7; perhaps TRBD2 as D (6 bases). Germline lookup yields CDR1 LGHDT and CDR2 YNNKEL (reference sequence). The CDR3 is 14 residues long. The germline V and J ends were trimmed by 3 bases and 5 bases, with 14 bases remaining between them. The CDR3 coding sequence is TGTGCCAGCAGCCACTCGGGACTCGGGGACGAGCAGTACTTC. It is translated as CASSHSGLGDEQYF.

Concerning this clone itself: This CDR3 is also generated by other DNA sequences in the sample. The V gene is TRBV5-1, the J gene TRBJ1-5; D is perhaps TRBD1 (6 bases). Trimming took off 4 bases at V and 8 bases at J, with 13 bases between the two ends. The CDR3 is 13 amino acids. Germline V lookup: CDR1 SGHRS, CDR2 YFSETQ. The CDR3 region is CASSAQGYEPQHF. As DNA, the CDR3 is TGCGCCAGCAGCGCTCAGGGGTATGAGCCCCAGCATTTT.

This clone was seen only a few times. This chain connects TRBV7-6 to TRBJ2-5; 8 bases fit TRBD2. The CDR3 has 14 residues. The germline V gene has CDR1 SGHVS and CDR2 FNYEAQ. V shed 1 base, J shed 7 bases, and the junction held 5 bases outside the gene matches. The CDR3 DNA reads TGTGCCAGCAGCTTAGAGCGGGGGTTAAGGACCCAGTACTTC. Translated: CASSLERGLRTQYF.

This sequence joins TRBV18 and TRBJ2-7; TRBD1 matches 9 bases. This CDR3 has 14 residues. Trimming cost V 5 bases and J 4 bases; bases outside gene matches: 6. The germline V gene has CDR1 KGHSH and CDR2 LQKENI. The CDR3 DNA sequence: TGTGCCAGCTCATCCCCGACAGGGGGGTACGAGCAGTACTTC. Residues: CASSSPTGGYEQYF.

The chain uses TRBV7-9 and TRBJ1-4; a weak D match, TRBD1 (5 bases). Germline assignment: CDR1 SEHNR and CDR2 FQNEAQ (reference sequence). The CDR3 covers 15 residues. V was trimmed by 6 bases and J by 0 bases, leaving 11 bases between them. CDR3 amino acids: CASRFGGATNEKLFF. In DNA form, the CDR3 reads TGTGCCAGCAGGTTTGGAGGGGCAACTAATGAAAAACTGTTTTTT. Full variable domain (outside the CDR3, taken from reference TRBV7-9 and TRBJ1-4): DTGVSQNPRHKITKRGQNVTFRCDPISEHNRLYWYRQTLGQGPEFLTYFQNEAQLEKSRLLSDRFSAERPKGSFSTLEIQRTEQGDSAMYLCASRFGGATNEKLFFGSGTQLSVL.

The chain has TRBV19 and TRBJ2-3, with 12 bases fitting TRBD1. The CDR3 is made up of 17 amino acids. The V gene end was trimmed by 6 bases and the J gene end by 6 bases; junction bases not matched to a gene: 13. In germline, CDR1 is LNHDA, CDR2 SQIVND (reference sequence). Written as DNA, the CDR3 is TGTGCCAGTAGGACTCGGGACAGGGGGCCCTCCAGGGATACGCAGTATTTT. Amino acid sequence: CASRTRDRGPSRDTQYF.

The chain has TRBV10-3 and TRBJ1-2, with D unclear. Trimming cost V 6 bases and J 1 base, with 15 bases left between them. Germline V lookup: CDR1 ENHRY, CDR2 SYGVKD. The length of the CDR3 is 15 residues. CDR3 sequence: CAIRVAGELNYGYTF. The DNA of the CDR3 is TGTGCCATCAGAGTGGCCGGGGAACTTAACTATGGCTACACCTTC.

The chain recombines TRBV5-1 with TRBJ2-7; 9 bases are shared with TRBD1. Trimming at V came to 7 bases and at J to 6 bases, leaving 11 bases not matched to a gene. The CDR3 length is 14 residues. Germline assignment: CDR1 SGHRS and CDR2 YFSETQ. CDR3 residues: CASGTGQGISEQYF. For the CDR3, the DNA is TGCGCCAGCGGTACCGGACAGGGGATTTCCGAGCAGTACTTC.

The chain couples TRBV5-1 to TRBJ1-4; D unclear. CDR3 length equals 15 residues. From germline, CDR1 is SGHRS and CDR2 YFSETQ. The V gene lost 0 bases and the J gene lost 3 bases, with 9 bases spanning the gap. CDR3: CASSLGGVANEKLFF. CDR3 nucleotides: TGCGCCAGCAGCTTGGGGGGAGTAGCTAATGAAAAACTGTTTTTT.